This TCR beta chain was observed in a study of OX40 agonist ivuxolimab in advanced cancers. TCRdb keeps only in-frame clones here, not all; method: immunoSEQ multiplex PCR. This repertoire shows about 68,000 clones, roughly 80% found once; its top ten account for under 1.5%. The CDR3 has 15 residues. The germline V gene has CDR1 SEHNR and CDR2 FQNEAQ (reference sequence). Comments on this clone: As yet, its antigen is unknown.

Study findings and constraints: At doses 0.1 to 3.0 mg/kg, CD4+ and CD8+ clones expanded.

The clonotype comes from an adult with an advanced solid tumor such as melanoma, head and neck, liver or kidney cancer. The chain links TRBV7-9 to TRBJ2-5, with 12 nucleotides matching TRBD1. The J call may be incorrect, as the DNA end agrees better with TRBJ2-7. The sample consisted of CD4+ or CD8+ T cells sorted from blood, taken in a trial of the OX40 agonist ivuxolimab. The CDR3 region is CASSPGTGGKIEQYF. The CDR3 DNA follows: TGTGCCAGCAGCCCAGGGACAGGGGGCAAGATCGAGCAGTACTTC.